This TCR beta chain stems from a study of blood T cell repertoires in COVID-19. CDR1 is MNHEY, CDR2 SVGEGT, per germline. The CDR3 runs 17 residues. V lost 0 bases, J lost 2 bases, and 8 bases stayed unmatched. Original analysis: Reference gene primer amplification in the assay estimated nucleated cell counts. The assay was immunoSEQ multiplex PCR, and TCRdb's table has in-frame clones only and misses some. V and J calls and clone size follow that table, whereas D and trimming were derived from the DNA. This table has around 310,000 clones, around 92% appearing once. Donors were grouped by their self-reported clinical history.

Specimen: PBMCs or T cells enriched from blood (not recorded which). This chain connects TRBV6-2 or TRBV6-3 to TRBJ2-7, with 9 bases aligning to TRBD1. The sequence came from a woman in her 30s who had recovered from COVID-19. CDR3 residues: CASSYSRTRTGAYEQYF. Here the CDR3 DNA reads TGTGCCAGCAGTTACTCGAGAACGAGGACAGGGGCCTACGAGCAGTACTTC.